This T cell receptor (beta chain) was documented in a study of shared clonotypes between healthy human individuals. Sequencing used immunoSEQ multiplex PCR; TCRdb keeps in-frame clones, though not all of them. The sample holds about 470,000 clones, roughly three quarters seen once. The CDR3 is made up of 14 amino acids. Trimming pared 8 bases from V and 0 bases from J, leaving 15 bases between. Germline loops: CDR1 GTSNPN, CDR2 SVGIG (reference sequence). All participating donors were Caucasian adults from Nashville, Tennessee. The TCR comes from a woman in her thirties or forties in good health. Some clones in this sample may be carry-over from other donors' samples. This sequence joins TRBV30 and TRBJ2-3; D is possibly TRBD2 (6 bases). Sequenced sample: PBMCs. This CDR3 reads CARAGLRSTDTQYF. The CDR3 DNA follows: TGTGCCAGGGCGGGACTGAGGAGCACAGATACGCAGTATTTT. The complete variable domain, with remaining parts taken from reference TRBV30 and TRBJ2-3, reads SQTIHQWPATLVQPVGSPLSLECTVEGTSNPNLYWYRQAAGRGLQLLFYSVGIGQISSEVPQNLSASRPQDRQFILSSKKLLLSDSGFYLCARAGLRSTDTQYFGPGTRLTVL.